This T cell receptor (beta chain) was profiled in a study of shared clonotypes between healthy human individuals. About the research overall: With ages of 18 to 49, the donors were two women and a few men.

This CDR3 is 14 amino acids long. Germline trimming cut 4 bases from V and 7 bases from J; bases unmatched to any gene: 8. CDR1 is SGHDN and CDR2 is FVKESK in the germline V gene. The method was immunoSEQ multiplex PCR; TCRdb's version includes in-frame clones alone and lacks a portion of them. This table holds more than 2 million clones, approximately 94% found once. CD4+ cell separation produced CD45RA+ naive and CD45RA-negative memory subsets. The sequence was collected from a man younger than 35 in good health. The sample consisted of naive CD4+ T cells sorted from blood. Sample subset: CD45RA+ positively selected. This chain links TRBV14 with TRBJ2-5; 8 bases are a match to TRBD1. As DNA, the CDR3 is TGTGCCAGCAGCCGAGACAGGGGTGGTTCGACCCAGTACTTC. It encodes CASSRDRGGSTQYF.